The next 3 T cell receptor beta chains were all read from a single sample in a study of T cell responses to AZD1222 COVID-19 vaccine. Generated by immunoSEQ multiplex PCR, the TCRdb table keeps only in-frame clones and is missing some. Of almost 65,000 clones in the sample, less than 90% are singletons; the top ten hold around 6.6%. The sample consisted of peripheral blood, taken on day 0 of AZD1222 vaccination. Every receptor here comes from an adult in good health.

The V call is TRBV6-1, the J call TRBJ2-5, with 8 bases that match TRBD2. This CDR3 has 17 residues. After removal of 3 bases from V and 5 bases from J, the junction contained 14 bases not matched to a gene. Germline lookup yields CDR1 MNHNS and CDR2 SASEGT. DNA for the CDR3: TGTGCCAGCAGTGAGACGGTGGGTCGGGGGGGCATCGAGACCCAGTACTTC. Translating gives CASSETVGRGGIETQYF.

In its sample, this clone was seen once. The CDR3: CASSLEAGNSYEQYF. Written as DNA, the CDR3 is TGTGCCAGCAGCTTAGAGGCGGGGAACTCCTACGAGCAGTACTTC. The genes are TRBV7-6 and TRBJ2-7; the D gene is possibly TRBD2 (6 bases). Germline assignment: CDR1 SGHVS and CDR2 FNYEAQ. The V end was cut by 1 base, the J end by 0 bases, with 10 bases between. This CDR3 contains 15 residues. The full variable domain, rest sourced from reference TRBV7-6 and TRBJ2-7, is GAGVSQSPRYKVTKRGQDVALRCDPISGHVSLYWYRQALGQGPEFLTYFNYEAQQDKSGLPNDRFSAERPEGSISTLTIQRTEQRDSAMYRCASSLEAGNSYEQYFGPGTRLTVT.

This chain links TRBV19 with TRBJ1-2; 8 positions agree with TRBD1. The trim removed 5 bases at V and 6 bases at J, leaving 8 bases unmatched. CDR3 length: 14 residues. Germline CDR1 is LNHDA and CDR2 is SQIVND (reference sequence). CDR3 sequence (DNA): TGTGCCAGTAGTCTCAGGACAGGGACGGATGGCTACACCTTC. This encodes CASSLRTGTDGYTF. Together with reference TRBV19 and TRBJ1-2, the CDR3 gives the full variable domain: DGGITQSPKYLFRKEGQNVTLSCEQNLNHDAMYWYRQDPGQGLRLIYYSQIVNDFQKGDIAEGYSVSREKKESFPLTVTSAQKNPTAFYLCASSLRTGTDGYTFGSGTRLTVV.